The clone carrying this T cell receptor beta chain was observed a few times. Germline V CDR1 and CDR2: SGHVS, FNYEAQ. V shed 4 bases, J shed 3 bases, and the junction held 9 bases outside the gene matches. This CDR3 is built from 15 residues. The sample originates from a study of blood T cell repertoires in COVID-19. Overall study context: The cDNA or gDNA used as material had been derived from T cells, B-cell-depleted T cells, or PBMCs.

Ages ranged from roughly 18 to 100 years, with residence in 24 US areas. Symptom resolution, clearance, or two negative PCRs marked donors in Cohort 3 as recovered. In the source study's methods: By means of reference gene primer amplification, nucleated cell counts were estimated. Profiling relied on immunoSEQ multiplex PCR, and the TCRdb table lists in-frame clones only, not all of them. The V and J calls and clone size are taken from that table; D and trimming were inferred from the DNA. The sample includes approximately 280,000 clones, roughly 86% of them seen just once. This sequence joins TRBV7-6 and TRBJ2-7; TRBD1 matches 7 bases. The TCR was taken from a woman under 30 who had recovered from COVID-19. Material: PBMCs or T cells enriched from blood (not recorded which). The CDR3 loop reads CASSSLRDSLYEQYF. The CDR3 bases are TGTGCCAGCAGCTCCCTCCGGGACAGCCTCTACGAGCAGTACTTC.